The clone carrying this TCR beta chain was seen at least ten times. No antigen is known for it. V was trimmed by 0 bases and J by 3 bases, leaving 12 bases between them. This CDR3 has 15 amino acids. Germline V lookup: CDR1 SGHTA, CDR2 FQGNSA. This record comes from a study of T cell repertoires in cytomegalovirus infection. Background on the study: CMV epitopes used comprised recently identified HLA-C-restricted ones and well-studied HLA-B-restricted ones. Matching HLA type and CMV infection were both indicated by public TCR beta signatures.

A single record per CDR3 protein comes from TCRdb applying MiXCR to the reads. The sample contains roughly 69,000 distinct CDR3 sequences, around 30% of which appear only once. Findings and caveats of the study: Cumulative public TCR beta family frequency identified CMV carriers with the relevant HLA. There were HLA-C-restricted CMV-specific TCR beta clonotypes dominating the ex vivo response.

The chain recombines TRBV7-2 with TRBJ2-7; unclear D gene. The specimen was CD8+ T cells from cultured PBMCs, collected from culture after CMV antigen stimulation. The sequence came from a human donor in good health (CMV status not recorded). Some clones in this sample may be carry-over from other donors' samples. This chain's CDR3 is CASSLASRAGYEQYF. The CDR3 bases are TGTGCCAGCAGCTTAGCTAGCCGGGCCGGCTACGAGCAGTACTTC. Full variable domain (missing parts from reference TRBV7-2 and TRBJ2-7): GAGVSQSPSNKVTEKGKDVELRCDPISGHTALYWYRQSLGQGLEFLIYFQGNSAPDKSGLPSDRFSAERTGGSVSTLTIQRTQQEDSAVYLCASSLASRAGYEQYFGPGTRLTVT.